This T cell receptor beta chain was captured in a study of blood T cell repertoires in COVID-19. About the research overall: Donors in the United States, Italy and Spain gave samples during acute or convalescent COVID-19. Sources were T cells, B-cell-depleted T cells, or PBMCs; the material itself was cDNA or gDNA.

CDR1 and CDR2 from the germline V gene are SGHTA and FQGNSA. This CDR3 contains 14 residues. The V end was cut by 0 bases, the J end by 5 bases, with 11 bases between. Per the original methods: Reference gene primer amplification gave nucleated cell count estimates. Here immunoSEQ multiplex PCR was the method, and the copy in TCRdb shows in-frame clones only, minus some. That table furnishes V, J and clone size, whereas the DNA furnished D and trimming. Among 200,000 to 250,000 clones, approximately 82% were seen once, and the ten largest hold approximately 1.9%. The receptor was isolated from a woman of 80 years or more with acute or convalescent COVID-19. The V call is TRBV7-2, the J call TRBJ2-7; D might be TRBD2 (5 bases). The sequenced sample consisted of peripheral blood. CDR3 in DNA: TGTGCCAGCAGCTTAGCGGGAGTGTCCGACGAGCAGTACTTC. Amino acids: CASSLAGVSDEQYF.